The T cell receptor beta chain described here comes from a study of cytomegalovirus exposure and HLA in healthy donors. Both 60 Vbeta primers and 13 Jbeta primers went into the PCR. The protocol was immunoSEQ multiplex PCR, while the TCRdb copy is restricted to in-frame clones and leaves out a portion. The sample has 110,000 or so clones; 77% are singletons. Sequencing was carried out using PBMCs. This receptor was identified in a woman aged 35 to 49 in good health and CMV-seropositive.

CDR3 DNA sequence: TGTGCCAGCAGTTTATCCCCCGGGACAGGGGACAACGAGCAGTACTTC. Its translation: CASSLSPGTGDNEQYF. The chain couples TRBV28 to TRBJ2-7, with TRBD1 matching 10 bases. This CDR3 is 16 amino acids long. From germline, CDR1 is MDHEN and CDR2 SYDVKM. V shed 1 base, J shed 5 bases, and the junction held 8 bases outside the gene matches.